This entry features one T cell receptor beta chain sequence. This sample is drawn from a study of blood T cell repertoires in COVID-19. Study as a whole: Material from acute and convalescent COVID-19 was sourced from the United States, Italy and Spain. From T cells, B-cell-depleted T cells, or PBMCs came the material, which was cDNA or gDNA.

This CDR3 is built from 18 residues. CDR1 is MNHNS, CDR2 SASEGT, per germline. Trimming at V came to 0 bases and at J to 1 base, leaving 10 bases not matched to a gene. In the source study's methods: Estimation of nucleated cell counts was performed using reference gene primer amplification. Sequencing was performed with immunoSEQ multiplex PCR; in TCRdb, only in-frame clones are kept and a portion is missing. D and trimming were read from the DNA, whereas the V and J calls and clone size are those reported in that table. The sample lists about 170,000 clones, roughly 83% occurring once. This receptor was identified in a woman aged 80 or over with active or convalescent COVID-19. This rearrangement joins TRBV6-1 to TRBJ2-3, with TRBD2 matching over 7 bases. Sequences were obtained from peripheral blood. Here the CDR3 reads CASSEALGAGVGTDTQYF. CDR3 in DNA: TGTGCCAGCAGTGAAGCTCTCGGGGCGGGGGTCGGCACAGATACGCAGTATTTT.